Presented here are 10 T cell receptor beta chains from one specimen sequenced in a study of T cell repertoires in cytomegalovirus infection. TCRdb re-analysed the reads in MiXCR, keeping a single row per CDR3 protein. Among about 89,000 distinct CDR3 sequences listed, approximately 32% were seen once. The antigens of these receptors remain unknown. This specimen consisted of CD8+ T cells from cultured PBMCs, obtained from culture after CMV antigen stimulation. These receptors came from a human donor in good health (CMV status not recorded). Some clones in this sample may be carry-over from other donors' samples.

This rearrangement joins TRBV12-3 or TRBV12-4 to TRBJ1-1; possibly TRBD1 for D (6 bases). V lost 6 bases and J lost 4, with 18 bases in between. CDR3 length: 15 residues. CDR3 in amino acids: CASSPLNRVSTEAFF. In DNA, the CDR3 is TGTGCCAGCAGCCCGTTGAACAGGGTGAGCACTGAAGCTTTCTTT.

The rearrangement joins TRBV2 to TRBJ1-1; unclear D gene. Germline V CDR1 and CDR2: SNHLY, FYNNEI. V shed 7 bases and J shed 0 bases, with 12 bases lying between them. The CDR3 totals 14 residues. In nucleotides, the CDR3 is TGTGCCAGCATGGAGGGCCTCATGAACACTGAAGCTTTCTTT. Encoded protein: CASMEGLMNTEAFF.

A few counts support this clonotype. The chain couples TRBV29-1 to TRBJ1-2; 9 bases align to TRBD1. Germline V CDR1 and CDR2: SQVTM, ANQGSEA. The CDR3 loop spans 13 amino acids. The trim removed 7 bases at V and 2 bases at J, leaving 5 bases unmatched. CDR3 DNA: TGCAGCGCGTCCGGGACAGGGAACTATGGCTACACCTTC. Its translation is CSASGTGNYGYTF.

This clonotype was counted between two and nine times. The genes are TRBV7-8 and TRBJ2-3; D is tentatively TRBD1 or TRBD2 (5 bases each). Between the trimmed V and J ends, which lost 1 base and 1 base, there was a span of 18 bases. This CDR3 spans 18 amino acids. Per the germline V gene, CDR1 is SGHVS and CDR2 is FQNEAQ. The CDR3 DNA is TGTGCCAGCAGCTTAGGGGTCCCCGGGACCCAGGGCACAGATACGCAGTATTTT. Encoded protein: CASSLGVPGTQGTDTQYF.

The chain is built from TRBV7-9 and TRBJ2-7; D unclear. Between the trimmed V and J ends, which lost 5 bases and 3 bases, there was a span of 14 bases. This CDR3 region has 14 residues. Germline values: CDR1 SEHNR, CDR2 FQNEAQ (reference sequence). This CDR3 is CASSADTNHYEQYF. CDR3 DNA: TGTGCCAGCAGCGCCGACACAAACCACTACGAGCAGTACTTC.

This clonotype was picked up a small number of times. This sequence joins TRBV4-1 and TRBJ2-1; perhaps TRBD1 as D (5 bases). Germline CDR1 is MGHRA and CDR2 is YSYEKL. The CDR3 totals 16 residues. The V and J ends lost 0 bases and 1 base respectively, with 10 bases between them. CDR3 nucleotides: TGCGCCAGCAGCCAAGAAGACAGTCTTTCCTACAATGAGCAGTTCTTC. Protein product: CASSQEDSLSYNEQFF.

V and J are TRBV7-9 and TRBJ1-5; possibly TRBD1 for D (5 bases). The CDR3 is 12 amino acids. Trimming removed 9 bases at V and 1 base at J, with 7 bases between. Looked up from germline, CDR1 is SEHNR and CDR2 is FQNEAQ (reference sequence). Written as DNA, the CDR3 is TGTGCCAGTCAGGGAAGCAATCAGCCCCAGCATTTT. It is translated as CASQGSNQPQHF.

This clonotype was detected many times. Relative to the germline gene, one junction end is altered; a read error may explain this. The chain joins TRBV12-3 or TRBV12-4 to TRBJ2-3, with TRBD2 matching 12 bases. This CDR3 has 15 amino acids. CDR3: CASSLAGGQTDTQYF. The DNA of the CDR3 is TGTGCCAGCAGTCTAGCGGGGGGGCAGACAGATACGCAGTATTTT.

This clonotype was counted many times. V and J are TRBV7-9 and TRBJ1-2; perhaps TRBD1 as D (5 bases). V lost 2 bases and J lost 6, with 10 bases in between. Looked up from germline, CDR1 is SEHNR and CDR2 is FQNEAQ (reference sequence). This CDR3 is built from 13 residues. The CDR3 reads CASSLMQGHGYTF. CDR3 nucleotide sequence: TGTGCCAGCAGCTTAATGCAGGGCCATGGCTACACCTTC. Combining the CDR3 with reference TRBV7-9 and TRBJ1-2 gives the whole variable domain DTGVSQNPRHKITKRGQNVTFRCDPISEHNRLYWYRQTLGQGPEFLTYFQNEAQLEKSRLLSDRFSAERPKGSFSTLEIQRTEQGDSAMYLCASSLMQGHGYTFGSGTRLTVV.

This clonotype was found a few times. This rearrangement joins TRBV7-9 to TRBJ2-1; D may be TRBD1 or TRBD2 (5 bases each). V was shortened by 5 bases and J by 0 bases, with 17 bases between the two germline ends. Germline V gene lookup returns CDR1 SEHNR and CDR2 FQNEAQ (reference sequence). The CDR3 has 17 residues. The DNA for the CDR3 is TGTGCCAGCAGCCTACCTAAACGGGGCCGCTCCTACAATGAGCAGTTCTTC. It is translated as CASSLPKRGRSYNEQFF.